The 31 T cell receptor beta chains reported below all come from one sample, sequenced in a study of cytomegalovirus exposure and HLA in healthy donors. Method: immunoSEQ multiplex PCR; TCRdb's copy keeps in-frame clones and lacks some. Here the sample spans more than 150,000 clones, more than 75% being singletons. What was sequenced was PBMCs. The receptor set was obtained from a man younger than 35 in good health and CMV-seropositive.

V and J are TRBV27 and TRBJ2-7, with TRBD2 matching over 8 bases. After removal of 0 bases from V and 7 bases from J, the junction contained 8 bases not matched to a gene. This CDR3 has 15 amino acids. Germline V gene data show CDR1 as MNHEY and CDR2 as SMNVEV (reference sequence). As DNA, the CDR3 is TGTGCCAGCAGTTTATCGTCAGCGGGAGCCGGGGAGCAGTACTTC. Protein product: CASSLSSAGAGEQYF.

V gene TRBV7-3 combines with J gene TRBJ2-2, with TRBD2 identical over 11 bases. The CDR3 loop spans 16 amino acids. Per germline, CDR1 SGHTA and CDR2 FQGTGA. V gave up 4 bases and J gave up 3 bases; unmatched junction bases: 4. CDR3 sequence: CASSSSGRPDTGELFF. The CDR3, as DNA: TGTGCCAGCAGCTCTAGCGGGAGGCCCGACACCGGGGAGCTGTTTTTT.

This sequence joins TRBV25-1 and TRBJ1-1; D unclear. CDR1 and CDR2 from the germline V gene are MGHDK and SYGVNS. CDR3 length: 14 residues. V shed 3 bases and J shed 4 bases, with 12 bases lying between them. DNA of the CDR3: TGTGCCAGCAGTGAGACGGGAAGGAGCACTGAAGCTTTCTTT. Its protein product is CASSETGRSTEAFF. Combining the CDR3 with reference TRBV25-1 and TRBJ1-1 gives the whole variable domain EADIYQTPRYLVIGTGKKITLECSQTMGHDKMYWYQQDPGMELHLIHYSYGVNSTEKGDLSSESTVSRIRTEHFPLTLESARPSHTSQYLCASSETGRSTEAFFGQGTRLTVV.

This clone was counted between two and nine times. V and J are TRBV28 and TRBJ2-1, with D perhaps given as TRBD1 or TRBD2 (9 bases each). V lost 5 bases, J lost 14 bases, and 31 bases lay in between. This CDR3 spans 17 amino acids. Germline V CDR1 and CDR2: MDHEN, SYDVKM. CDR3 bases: TGTGCCAGCAGTATCGGGACAGGGTGGGGACTAGCTGCTAGGGAGTTCTTC. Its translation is CASSIGTGWGLAAREFF. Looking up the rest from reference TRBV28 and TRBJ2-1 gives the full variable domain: DVKVTQSSRYLVKRTGEKVFLECVQDMDHENMFWYRQDPGLGLRLIYFSYDVKMKEKGDIPEGYSVSREKKERFSLILESASTNQTSMYLCASSIGTGWGLAAREFFGPGTRLTVL.

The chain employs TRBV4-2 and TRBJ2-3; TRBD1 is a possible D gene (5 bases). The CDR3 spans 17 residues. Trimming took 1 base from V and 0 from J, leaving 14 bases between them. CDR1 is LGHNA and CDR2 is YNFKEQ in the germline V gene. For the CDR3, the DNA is TGTGCCAGCAGCCAAGGACCGCAGGGATTTAGCACAGATACGCAGTATTTT. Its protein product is CASSQGPQGFSTDTQYF.

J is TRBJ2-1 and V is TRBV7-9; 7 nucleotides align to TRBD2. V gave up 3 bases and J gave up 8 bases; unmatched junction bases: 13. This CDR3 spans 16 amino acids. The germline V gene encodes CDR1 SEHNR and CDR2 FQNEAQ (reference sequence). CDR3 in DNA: TGTGCCAGCAGCTTCTGGAGGACTAGTCGGGACGATGAGCAGTTCTTC. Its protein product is CASSFWRTSRDDEQFF.

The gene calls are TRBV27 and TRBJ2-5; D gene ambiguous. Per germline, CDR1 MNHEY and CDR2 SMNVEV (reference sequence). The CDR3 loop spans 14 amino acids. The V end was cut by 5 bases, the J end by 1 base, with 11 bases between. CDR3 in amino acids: CASSTIGGQETQYF. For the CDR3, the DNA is TGTGCCAGCAGTACAATCGGCGGCCAAGAGACCCAGTACTTC.

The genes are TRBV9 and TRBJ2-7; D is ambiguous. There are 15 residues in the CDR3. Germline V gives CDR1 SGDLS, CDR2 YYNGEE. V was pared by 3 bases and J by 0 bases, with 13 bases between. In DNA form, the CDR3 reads TGTGCCAGCAGCGGCCCCCTAGATTCCTCCTACGAGCAGTACTTC. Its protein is CASSGPLDSSYEQYF.

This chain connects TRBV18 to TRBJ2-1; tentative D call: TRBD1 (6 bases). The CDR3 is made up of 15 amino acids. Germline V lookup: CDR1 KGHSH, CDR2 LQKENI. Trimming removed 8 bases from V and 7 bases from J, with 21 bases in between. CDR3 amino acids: CASGGTGTKVNEQFF. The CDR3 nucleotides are TGTGCCAGCGGAGGAACCGGGACAAAAGTGAATGAGCAGTTCTTC. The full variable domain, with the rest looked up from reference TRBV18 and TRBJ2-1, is NAGVMQNPRHLVRRRGQEARLRCSPMKGHSHVYWYRQLPEEGLKFMVYLQKENIIDESGMPKERFSAEFPKEGPSILRIQQVVRGDSAAYFCASGGTGTKVNEQFFGPGTRLTVL.

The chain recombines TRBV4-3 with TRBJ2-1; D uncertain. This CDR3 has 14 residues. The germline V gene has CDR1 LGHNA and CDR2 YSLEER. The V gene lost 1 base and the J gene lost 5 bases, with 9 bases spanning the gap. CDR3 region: CASSQALPNNEQFF. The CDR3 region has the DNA TGCGCCAGCAGCCAAGCACTCCCGAACAATGAGCAGTTCTTC.

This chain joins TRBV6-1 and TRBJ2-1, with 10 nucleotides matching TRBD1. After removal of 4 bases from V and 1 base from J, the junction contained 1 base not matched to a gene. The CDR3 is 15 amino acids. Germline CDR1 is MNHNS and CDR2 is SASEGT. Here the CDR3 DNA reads TGTGCCAGCAGTGGGGGACAGGGGTCCTACAATGAGCAGTTCTTC. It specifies CASSGGQGSYNEQFF.

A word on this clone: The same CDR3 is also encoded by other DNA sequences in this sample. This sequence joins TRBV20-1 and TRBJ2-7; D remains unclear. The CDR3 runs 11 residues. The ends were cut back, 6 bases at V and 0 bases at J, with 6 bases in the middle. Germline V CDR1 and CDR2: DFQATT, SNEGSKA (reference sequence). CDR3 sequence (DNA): TGCAGTGCCCGCAGCTCCTACGAGCAGTACTTC. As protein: CSARSSYEQYF.

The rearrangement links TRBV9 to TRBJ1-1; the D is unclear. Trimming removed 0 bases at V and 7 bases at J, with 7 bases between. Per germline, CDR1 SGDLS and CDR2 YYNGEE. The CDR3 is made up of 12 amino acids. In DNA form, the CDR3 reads TGTGCCAGCAGCGTAGGTACAGATGAAGCTTTCTTT. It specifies CASSVGTDEAFF.

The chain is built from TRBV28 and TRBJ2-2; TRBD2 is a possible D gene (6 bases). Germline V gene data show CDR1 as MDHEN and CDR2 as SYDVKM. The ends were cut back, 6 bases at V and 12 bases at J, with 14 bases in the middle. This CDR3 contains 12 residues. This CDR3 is CASRTGTLQLFF. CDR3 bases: TGTGCCAGCAGAACCGGGACTTTACAGCTGTTTTTT.

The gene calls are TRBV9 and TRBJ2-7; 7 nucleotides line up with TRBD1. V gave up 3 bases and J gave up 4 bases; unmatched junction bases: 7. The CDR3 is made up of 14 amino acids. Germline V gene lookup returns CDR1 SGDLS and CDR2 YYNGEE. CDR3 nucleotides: TGTGCCAGCAGCGCTTCAGGGGGTGGGTACGAGCAGTACTTC. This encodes CASSASGGGYEQYF.

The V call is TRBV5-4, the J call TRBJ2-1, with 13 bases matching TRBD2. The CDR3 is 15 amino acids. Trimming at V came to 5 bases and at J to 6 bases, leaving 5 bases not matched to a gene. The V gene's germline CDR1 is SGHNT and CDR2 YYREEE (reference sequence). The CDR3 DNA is TGTGCCAGCAGATCGGGACTAGCGGGAACCAATGAGCAGTTCTTC. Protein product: CASRSGLAGTNEQFF.

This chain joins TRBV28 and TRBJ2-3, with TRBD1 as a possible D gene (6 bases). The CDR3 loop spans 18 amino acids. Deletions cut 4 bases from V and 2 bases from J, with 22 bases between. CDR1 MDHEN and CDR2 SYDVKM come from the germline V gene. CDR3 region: CASSYRVPGVRHTDTQYF. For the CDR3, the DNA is TGTGCCAGCAGTTACAGGGTGCCGGGTGTGCGTCACACAGATACGCAGTATTTT.

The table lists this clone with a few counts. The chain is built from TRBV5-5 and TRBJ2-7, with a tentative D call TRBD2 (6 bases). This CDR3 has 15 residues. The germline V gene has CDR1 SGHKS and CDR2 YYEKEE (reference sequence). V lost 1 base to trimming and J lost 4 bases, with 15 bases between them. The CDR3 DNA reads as TGTGCCAGCAGCTTGTGGGACTCCTCAAATTACGAGCAGTACTTC. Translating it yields CASSLWDSSNYEQYF.

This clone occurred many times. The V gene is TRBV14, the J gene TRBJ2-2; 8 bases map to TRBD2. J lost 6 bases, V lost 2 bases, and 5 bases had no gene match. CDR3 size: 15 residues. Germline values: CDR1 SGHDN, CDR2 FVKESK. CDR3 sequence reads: CASSQKFGGAGELFF. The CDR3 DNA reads TGTGCCAGCAGCCAAAAGTTCGGGGGGGCCGGGGAGCTGTTTTTT.

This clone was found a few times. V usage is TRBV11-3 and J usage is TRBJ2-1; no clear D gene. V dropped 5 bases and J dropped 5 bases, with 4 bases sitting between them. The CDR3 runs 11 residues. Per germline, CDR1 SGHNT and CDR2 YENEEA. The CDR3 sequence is CASSINNEQFF. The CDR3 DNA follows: TGTGCCAGCAGCATTAACAATGAGCAGTTCTTC.

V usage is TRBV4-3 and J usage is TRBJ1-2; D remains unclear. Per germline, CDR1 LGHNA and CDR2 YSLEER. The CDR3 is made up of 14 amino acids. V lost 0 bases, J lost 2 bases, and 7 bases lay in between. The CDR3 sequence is CASSQELGNYGYTF. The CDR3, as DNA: TGCGCCAGCAGCCAAGAACTAGGGAACTATGGCTACACCTTC.

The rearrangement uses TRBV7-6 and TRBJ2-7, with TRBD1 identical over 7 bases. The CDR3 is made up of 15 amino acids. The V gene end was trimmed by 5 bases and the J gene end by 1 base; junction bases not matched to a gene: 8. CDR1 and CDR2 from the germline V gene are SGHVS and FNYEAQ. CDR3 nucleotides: TGTGCCAGCAGCCCCGAAGGGGGCGGGTCCTACGAGCAGTACTTC. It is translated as CASSPEGGGSYEQYF.

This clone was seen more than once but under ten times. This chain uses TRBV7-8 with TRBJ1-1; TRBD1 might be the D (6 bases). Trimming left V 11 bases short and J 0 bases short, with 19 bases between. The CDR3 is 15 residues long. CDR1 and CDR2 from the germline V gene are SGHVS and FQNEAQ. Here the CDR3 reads CASKAGARMNTEAFF. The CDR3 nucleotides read TGTGCCTCCAAAGCGGGGGCCAGGATGAACACTGAAGCTTTCTTT.

The CDR3 DNA reads TGTGCCAGCAGCCTCGACAGGGGGCGATTCTACGAGCAGTACTTC. Amino acids: CASSLDRGRFYEQYF. The V gene is TRBV5-4, the J gene TRBJ2-7, with TRBD1 matching over 10 bases. Germline CDR1 reads SGHNT; CDR2 reads YYREEE (reference sequence). Trimming at V came to 4 bases and at J to 3 bases, leaving 7 bases not matched to a gene. The CDR3 totals 15 residues. Looking up the rest from reference TRBV5-4 and TRBJ2-7 gives the full variable domain: ETGVTQSPTHLIKTRGQQVTLRCSSQSGHNTVSWYQQALGQGPQFIFQYYREEENGRGNFPPRFSGLQFPNYSSELNVNALELDDSALYLCASSLDRGRFYEQYFGPGTRLTVT.

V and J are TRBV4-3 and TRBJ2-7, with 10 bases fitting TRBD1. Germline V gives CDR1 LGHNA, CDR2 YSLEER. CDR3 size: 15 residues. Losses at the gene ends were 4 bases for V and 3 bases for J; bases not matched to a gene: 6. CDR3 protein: CASSLTGTGDYEQYF. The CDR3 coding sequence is TGCGCCAGCAGCCTAACCGGGACAGGGGACTACGAGCAGTACTTC.

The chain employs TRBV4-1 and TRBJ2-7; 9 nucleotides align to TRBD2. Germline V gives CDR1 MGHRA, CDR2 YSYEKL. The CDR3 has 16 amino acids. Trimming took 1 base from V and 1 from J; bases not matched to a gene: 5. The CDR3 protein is CASSQGLADPSYEQYF. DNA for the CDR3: TGCGCCAGCAGCCAAGGACTAGCGGACCCATCCTACGAGCAGTACTTC.

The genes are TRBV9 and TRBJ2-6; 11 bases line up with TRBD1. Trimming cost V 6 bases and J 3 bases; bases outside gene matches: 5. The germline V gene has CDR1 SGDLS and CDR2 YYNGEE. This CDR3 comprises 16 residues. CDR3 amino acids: CASTGQGAGGANVLTF. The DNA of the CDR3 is TGTGCCAGCACCGGACAGGGGGCGGGTGGGGCCAACGTCCTGACTTTC. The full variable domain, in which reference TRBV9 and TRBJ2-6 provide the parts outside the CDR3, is DSGVTQTPKHLITATGQRVTLRCSPRSGDLSVYWYQQSLDQGLQFLIQYYNGEERAKGNILERFSAQQFPDLHSELNLSSLELGDSALYFCASTGQGAGGANVLTFGAGSRLTVL.

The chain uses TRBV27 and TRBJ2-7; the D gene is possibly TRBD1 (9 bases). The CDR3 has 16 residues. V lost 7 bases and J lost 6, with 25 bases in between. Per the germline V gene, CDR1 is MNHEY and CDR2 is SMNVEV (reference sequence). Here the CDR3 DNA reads TGTGCCAGCACCCCCCGGGGGGGACAGGGAGTACGCGAGCAGTACTTC. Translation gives CASTPRGGQGVREQYF.

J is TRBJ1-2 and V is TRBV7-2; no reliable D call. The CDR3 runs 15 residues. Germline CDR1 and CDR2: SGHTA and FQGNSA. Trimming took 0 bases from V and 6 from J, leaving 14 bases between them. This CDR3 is CASSLAPTVGHGYTF. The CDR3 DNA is TGTGCCAGCAGCTTAGCGCCTACCGTGGGCCATGGCTACACCTTC.

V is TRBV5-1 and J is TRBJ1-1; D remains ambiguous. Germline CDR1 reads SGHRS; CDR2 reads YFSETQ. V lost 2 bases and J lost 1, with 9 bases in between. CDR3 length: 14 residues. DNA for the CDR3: TGCGCCAGCAGCTTTTATTTGTCGAACACTGAAGCTTTCTTT. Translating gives CASSFYLSNTEAFF.

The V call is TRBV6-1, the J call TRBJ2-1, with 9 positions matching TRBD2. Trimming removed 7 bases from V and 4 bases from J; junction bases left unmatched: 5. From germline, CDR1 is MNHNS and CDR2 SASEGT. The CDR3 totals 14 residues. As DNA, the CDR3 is TGTGCCAGCAATGTACTAGCGGGTTACAATGAGCAGTTCTTC. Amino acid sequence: CASNVLAGYNEQFF.